Sequencing of this T cell receptor beta chain was carried out in a study of T cells expressing NK-cell markers (dated by TCRdb to about 2020). Some background on the complete study: Several donors provided sorted CD3+CD56+NKG2C+, CD3+CD56+NKG2C- and CD3+CD56-NKG2C+ T-cell subsets, whose TCR beta-chain repertoires were profiled. The study sequenced eight donors, all healthy volunteers chosen at random: three men and five women. Among the eight sequenced donors, only one was HCMV-seronegative, while the other seven were HCMV-seropositive. Illumina HiSeq 2000/2500, MiSeq or NextSeq was used to sequence libraries as 2 x 150 bp reads.

HCMV-specific IgG was detected in serum with a commercial ELISA kit to determine HCMV serostatus. Peripheral blood mononuclear cells were isolated from blood by Ficoll density gradient centrifugation. Sequencing was carried out with an Illumina HiSeq 2000. 5'RACE template switching, by which a universal primer site and unique molecular identifiers were added, was used to make TCR beta cDNA libraries. Priming for cDNA synthesis came from the TCR beta constant segment, and two successive PCR amplification steps followed. On the study's bioinformatics: MIGEC was used to demultiplex reads and group the reads by UMI, and MiTCR was used to assemble and quantify clonotypes. To exclude erroneous sequences, any TCR cDNA sequence not supported by at least two reads was discarded. Downstream repertoire analysis used the tcR package, and clonotypes were matched across fractions by CDR3 nucleotide sequence plus V segment. VDJmatch was used to annotate antigen specificity against VDJdb, with one amino acid substitution in CDR3 allowed. The reads, reprocessed by TCRdb, yield one row per CDR3 protein sequence and no DNA. The V and J calls were determined by TCRdb, not by the authors. The record for this sample contains 400,000 to 550,000 distinct CDR3 sequences. Jointly, the top ten make up 7.3% of the sample.

Points on this clonotype: This clone's antigen is unknown.

The germline V gene (reference sequence) supplies CDR1 DFQATT and CDR2 SNEGSKA. Taken from cysteine to phenylalanine, the CDR3 has 14 residues. There is no recorded DNA. Points the paper makes about the study in general: Those dominant clonotypes were again the most abundant among CD3+CD56-NKG2C+ cells in a few donors, at about 28.3-65%. Whether the expanded NKG2C-expressing T cell clones were specific for HCMV antigens remained unclear. In several donors, the dominant CD3+CD56+NKG2C+ clonotypes ranked among the top 10 CD8+ clonotypes, making up about 1.0-8% of CD8+ T cells.

This TCR came from a woman aged 18 to 69 in good health. The sample taken for sequencing was blood T cells: a sorted CD56 or NKG2C T cell subset, CD4+ or CD8+ T cells, or bulk PBMC T cells (not recorded which). The receptor chain draws on TRBV20-1 and TRBJ2-7. CDR3 reads: CSAPSRGRVNEQYF.